Listed below are T cell receptor beta chains from one sample, sequenced in a study of blood T cell repertoires in COVID-19. Using immunoSEQ multiplex PCR, the repertoire was profiled, and TCRdb retains in-frame clones only, with some absent. The sample shows about 190,000 clones, 88% of them seen only once. The specimen sequenced was peripheral blood. The receptor set was obtained from a human donor in a cohort sampled during active COVID-19. CDR3s include the opening cysteine and the closing phenylalanine or tryptophan.

CDR3aa	v_gene
CASSILRGALYNEQFF	TRBV19
CASSQAGTGSRAFF	TRBV3-1/TRBV3-2
CASSLASGSGGELFF	TRBV7-9
CASSRGGTGRTEAFF	TRBV9
CASSSSRDRVETQYF	TRBV7-6
CASSLPGAETQYF	TRBV27
CASSVVGIGTSGRAGTDTQYF	TRBV9
CTSSRTSGGAEVTDTQYF	TRBV1
CASRDRPTNEQFF	TRBV2
CASGSRVNQPQHF	TRBV12-5
CASSETGPYGYTF	TRBV2
CASSLDRGGYSDTQYF	TRBV11-3
CATRQGPYEQYF	TRBV10-3
CASSLGTSGGTDTQYF	TRBV7-9
CASSPRSRRGNTIYF	TRBV9
CASSISLDTAGTAFF	TRBV19
CASTQDGSGAQYF	TRBV2
CASSVTSQDRVTEAFF	TRBV7-2
CASSPGHQGTSGNSPLHF	TRBV5-8
CASSEEGFAAKNIQYF	TRBV2
CASSLNFPGQGAHEQFF	TRBV11-3
CASSLDGGQGNIQYF	TRBV11-2
CASSRDRALNEQFF	TRBV10-1
CASSYPRDFKQFF	TRBV6-2/TRBV6-3
CASSLGGSYEQYF	TRBV19
CASSPGQGRADTQYF	TRBV5-1
CASSLEPQGPRFSTNEKLFF	TRBV7-6